These T cell receptor beta chains were read from a single sample in a study of blood T cell repertoires in COVID-19. Sequencing was performed with immunoSEQ multiplex PCR; in TCRdb, only in-frame clones are kept and a portion is missing. The sample has under 150,000 clones; roughly four fifths are singletons. Sequencing input: peripheral blood. The source of these receptors is a woman older than 75 with active or convalescent COVID-19. The conserved cysteine and the conserved F or W are not part of the CDR3 here.

j_gene: TRBJ1-5; v_gene: TRBV30; CDR3aa: AWGTGISNQPQH
j_gene: TRBJ2-5; v_gene: TRBV4-1; CDR3aa: ASRDLAQETQY
j_gene: TRBJ1-6; v_gene: TRBV7-2; CDR3aa: ASSQARGHNSPLH
j_gene: TRBJ2-3; v_gene: TRBV7-9; CDR3aa: ASTPLAGGPADTQY
j_gene: TRBJ2-2; v_gene: TRBV18; CDR3aa: ASSPPRITGELF
j_gene: TRBJ2-3; v_gene: TRBV12-3/TRBV12-4; CDR3aa: ASSWGPDTQY
j_gene: TRBJ2-5; v_gene: TRBV18; CDR3aa: ASSPSTSEGTQY
j_gene: TRBJ1-6; v_gene: TRBV28; CDR3aa: ASSLYEKRSPLH
j_gene: TRBJ1-1; v_gene: TRBV7-3; CDR3aa: ASSLRGEGYTEAF
j_gene: TRBJ1-4; v_gene: TRBV9; CDR3aa: ASSEGQANEKLF
j_gene: TRBJ2-5; v_gene: TRBV6-2/TRBV6-3; CDR3aa: ASSMTGRETQY
j_gene: TRBJ2-1; v_gene: TRBV5-6; CDR3aa: ASSLFGGVNNEQF
j_gene: TRBJ2-7; v_gene: TRBV6-1; CDR3aa: ASSEEGLAIYEQY
j_gene: TRBJ1-1; v_gene: TRBV24-1; CDR3aa: ATRKTGVATEAF
j_gene: TRBJ2-1; v_gene: TRBV4-2; CDR3aa: ASSLPPGEQF
j_gene: TRBJ1-4; v_gene: TRBV7-9; CDR3aa: ASSHSDAGINEKLF
j_gene: TRBJ1-1; v_gene: TRBV29-1; CDR3aa: SVGETGRRGTEAF
j_gene: TRBJ2-1; v_gene: TRBV6-5; CDR3aa: ASSYRGTGRYNEQF
j_gene: TRBJ1-2; v_gene: TRBV2; CDR3aa: ASSVGGTGINYGYT
j_gene: TRBJ2-2; v_gene: TRBV28; CDR3aa: ASSLQGLRTELF
j_gene: TRBJ1-4; v_gene: TRBV5-4; CDR3aa: ASSLQNEKLF
j_gene: TRBJ1-2; v_gene: TRBV27; CDR3aa: ASSPPGTGGLGYT
j_gene: TRBJ1-5; v_gene: TRBV7-8; CDR3aa: ASSLGTGRNQPQH
j_gene: TRBJ1-1; v_gene: TRBV7-3; CDR3aa: ASRRTPNTEAF
j_gene: TRBJ1-6; v_gene: TRBV5-5; CDR3aa: ASSSTGVAYNSPLH
j_gene: TRBJ1-1; v_gene: TRBV7-6; CDR3aa: ASSQEVGTEAF
j_gene: TRBJ2-3; v_gene: TRBV7-2; CDR3aa: ASSRPGDTQY
j_gene: TRBJ1-5; v_gene: TRBV5-6; CDR3aa: ASSLMYGQNFKNQPQH
j_gene: TRBJ1-2; v_gene: TRBV9; CDR3aa: ASSGEQGAVIYGYT
j_gene: TRBJ2-7; v_gene: TRBV30; CDR3aa: AWRVNAGYEQY
j_gene: TRBJ1-5; v_gene: TRBV21-1; CDR3aa: ARRNRARQPQH
j_gene: TRBJ1-1; v_gene: TRBV28; CDR3aa: ASSLVGQREAF
j_gene: TRBJ2-2; v_gene: TRBV7-2; CDR3aa: ASSYKGRDTGELF
j_gene: TRBJ1-6; v_gene: TRBV28; CDR3aa: ASSLRTASLH
j_gene: TRBJ2-1; v_gene: TRBV5-4; CDR3aa: ASSSSGGNYNEQF
j_gene: TRBJ2-5; v_gene: TRBV2; CDR3aa: ASSGASGVETQY
j_gene: TRBJ2-3; v_gene: TRBV19; CDR3aa: ASSMMRGSTDTQY
j_gene: TRBJ1-1; v_gene: TRBV18; CDR3aa: ASSPLESSNTEAF
j_gene: TRBJ2-2; v_gene: TRBV5-4; CDR3aa: ASSSGVGELF
j_gene: TRBJ2-5; v_gene: TRBV7-3; CDR3aa: ASSLNLLETQY
j_gene: TRBJ1-6; v_gene: TRBV10-1; CDR3aa: ASSLNGTANMLSISPLH
j_gene: TRBJ1-1; v_gene: TRBV23-1; CDR3aa: ASSQSRDRNTEAF
j_gene: TRBJ2-2; v_gene: TRBV24-1; CDR3aa: ATSDSPFASGGQPNTGELF
j_gene: TRBJ1-5; v_gene: TRBV18; CDR3aa: ASSRQGESQPQH